This T cell receptor (beta chain) stems from a study of PD-L1 blockade in urothelial cancer. TCRdb keeps only in-frame clones here, not all; method: immunoSEQ multiplex PCR. Of around 70,000 clones detected, 80% to 85% appear once; the ten largest clones hold roughly 9.2%. This sample's time point: pretreatment peripheral blood. CDR3 length: 15 residues. Trimming cost V 2 bases and J 0 bases, with 8 bases left between them. The V gene's germline CDR1 is SGHNT and CDR2 YYREEE (reference sequence). This material consisted of PBMCs, taken around atezolizumab (anti-PD-L1) treatment. The chain combines TRBV5-4 with TRBJ1-4; TRBD1 might be the D (5 bases). The sequence came from a woman in her sixties or seventies with urothelial cancer. CDR3 in DNA: TGTGCCAGCAGCTTTACAGGCACAACTAATGAAAAACTGTTTTTT. This encodes CASSFTGTTNEKLFF.